This T cell receptor (beta chain) stems from a study of CD8 T cells in Susac syndrome. Regarding the study as a whole: The greatest CD8+ clonal expansion in Susac occurred in TEMRA cells and in active patients.

Of note for this clonotype: Its specificity is unknown.

The CDR3 is 13 amino acids. Looked up from germline, CDR1 is MGHRA and CDR2 is YSYEKL. The ends were cut back, 0 bases at V and 7 bases at J, with 7 bases in the middle. Sequencing of TCR beta was carried out in blood CD8+ and CD4+ T cells. Random hexamers served to reverse transcribe about 0.5 to 1 ug RNA. An immunoSEQ multiplex PCR generated amplified TCR beta CDR3 products spanning 54 Vbeta and 13 Jbeta. Each CDR3 protein gets one entry after TCRdb re-called the immunoSEQ multiplex PCR reads with MiXCR. The sample shows approximately 190,000 distinct CDR3 sequences, just under 95% of them seen only once.

The chain carries TRBV4-1 and TRBJ2-1, with D hard to call. This clonotype originated in a human donor with Susac syndrome. The sequenced material came from CD8+ T cells from PBMCs. CDR3 DNA: TGCGCCAGCAGCCAAGACACCGTAAATGAGCAGTTCTTC. It translates to CASSQDTVNEQFF.